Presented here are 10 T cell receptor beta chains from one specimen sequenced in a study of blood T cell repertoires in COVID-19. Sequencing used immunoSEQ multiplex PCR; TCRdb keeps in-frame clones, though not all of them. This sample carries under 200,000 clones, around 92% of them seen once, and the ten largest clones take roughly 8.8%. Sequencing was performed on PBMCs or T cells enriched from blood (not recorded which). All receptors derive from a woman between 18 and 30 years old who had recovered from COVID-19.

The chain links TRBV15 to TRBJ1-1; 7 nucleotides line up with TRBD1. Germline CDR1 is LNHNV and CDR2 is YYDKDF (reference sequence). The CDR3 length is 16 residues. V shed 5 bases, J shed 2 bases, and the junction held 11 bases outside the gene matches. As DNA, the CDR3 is TGTGCCACCAGCGGACTCAGGGGGACACACAACACTGAAGCTTTCTTT. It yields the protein CATSGLRGTHNTEAFF. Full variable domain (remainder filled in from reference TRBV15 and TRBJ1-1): DAMVIQNPRYQVTQFGKPVTLSCSQTLNHNVMYWYQQKSSQAPKLLFHYYDKDFNNEADTPDNFQSRRPNTSFCFLDIRSPGLGDTAMYLCATSGLRGTHNTEAFFGQGTRLTVV.

The CDR3 loop reads CASTPRGHEEFGGGYTF. The DNA of the CDR3 is TGTGCCAGCACCCCCCGTGGACATGAGGAGTTCGGGGGTGGCTACACCTTC. The V call is TRBV28, the J call TRBJ1-2, with D perhaps matching TRBD1 (5 bases). The CDR3 spans 17 residues. The V gene lost 7 bases and the J gene lost 7 bases, with 28 bases spanning the gap. Germline-derived CDR1 and CDR2 are MDHEN and SYDVKM.

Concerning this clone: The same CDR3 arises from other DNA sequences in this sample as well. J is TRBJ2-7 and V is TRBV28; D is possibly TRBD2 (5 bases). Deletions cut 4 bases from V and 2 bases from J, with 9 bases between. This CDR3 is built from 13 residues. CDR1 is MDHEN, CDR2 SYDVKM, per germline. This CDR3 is CASSSGIPYEQYF. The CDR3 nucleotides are TGTGCCAGCAGTTCCGGGATTCCCTACGAGCAGTACTTC.

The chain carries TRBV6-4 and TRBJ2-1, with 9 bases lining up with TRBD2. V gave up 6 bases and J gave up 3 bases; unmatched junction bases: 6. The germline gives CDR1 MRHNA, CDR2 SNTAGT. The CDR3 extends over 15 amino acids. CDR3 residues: CASSQRTSDYNEQFF. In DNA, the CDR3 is TGTGCCAGCAGCCAACGGACTAGCGACTACAATGAGCAGTTCTTC.

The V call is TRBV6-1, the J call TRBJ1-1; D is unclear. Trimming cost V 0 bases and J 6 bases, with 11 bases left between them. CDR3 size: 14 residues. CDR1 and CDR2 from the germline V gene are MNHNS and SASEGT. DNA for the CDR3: TGTGCCAGCAGTGAAGCGCGTGGTCAGGCTGAAGCTTTCTTT. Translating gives CASSEARGQAEAFF.

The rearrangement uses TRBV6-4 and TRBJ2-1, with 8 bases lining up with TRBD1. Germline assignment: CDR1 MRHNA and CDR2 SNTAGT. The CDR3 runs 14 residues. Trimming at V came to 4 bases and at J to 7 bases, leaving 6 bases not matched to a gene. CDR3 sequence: CASSVDRGSNEQFF. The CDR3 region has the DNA TGTGCCAGCAGTGTCGACAGGGGAAGTAATGAGCAGTTCTTC.

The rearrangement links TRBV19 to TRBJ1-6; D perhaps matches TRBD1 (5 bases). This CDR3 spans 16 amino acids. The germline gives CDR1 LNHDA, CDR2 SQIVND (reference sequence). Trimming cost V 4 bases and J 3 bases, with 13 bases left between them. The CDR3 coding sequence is TGTGCCAGTAGTACCTATCAGGGATTCTATAATTCACCCCTCCACTTT. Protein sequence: CASSTYQGFYNSPLHF.

CDR3 amino acids: CASSGQGAPLDGYTF. The CDR3 DNA sequence: TGTGCCAGCAGCGGACAGGGGGCTCCCCTCGATGGCTACACCTTC. V gene TRBV6-5 combines with J gene TRBJ1-2, with 11 nucleotides matching TRBD1. The trim removed 6 bases at V and 6 bases at J, leaving 9 bases unmatched. CDR1 and CDR2 from the germline V gene are MNHEY and SVGAGI. The CDR3 sequence is 15 residues long.

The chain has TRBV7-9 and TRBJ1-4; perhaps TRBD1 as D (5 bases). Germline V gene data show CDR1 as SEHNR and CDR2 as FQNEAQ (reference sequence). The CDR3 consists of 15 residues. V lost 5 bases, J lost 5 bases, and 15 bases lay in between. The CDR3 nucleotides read TGTGCCAGCAGCCCGGGGACTCCAAGAAATGAAAAACTGTTTTTT. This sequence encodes CASSPGTPRNEKLFF.

The CDR3 DNA sequence: TGTGCCAGCAGCCAATCGACACGTGAGCAGTTCTTC. This translates into CASSQSTREQFF. J is TRBJ2-1 and V is TRBV7-2, with D hard to call. The CDR3 sequence is 12 residues long. Trimming left V 5 bases short and J 9 bases short, with 11 bases between. Germline V lookup: CDR1 SGHTA, CDR2 FQGNSA.